Given below is one TCR beta chain in context. The data are from a study of blood T cell repertoires in COVID-19. About the study: Samples came from the United States, Italy and Spain, spanning acute and convalescent COVID-19. PBMCs, B-cell-depleted T cells, or T cells provided the cDNA or gDNA that made up the material.

As originally analysed: The authors estimated nucleated cell counts from reference gene primer amplification. TCRdb keeps only in-frame clones here, not all; method: immunoSEQ multiplex PCR. That table supplies the V and J calls and clone size; D and trimming were determined from the DNA. Of 55,000 to 95,000 clones in the sample, roughly 76% were seen once. This CDR3 has 16 amino acids. Trimming removed 2 bases from V and 5 bases from J, with 17 bases in between. In germline, CDR1 is MNHNS, CDR2 SASEGT. The clonotype originates from a woman aged 70 to 79 with acute or convalescent COVID-19. The gene calls are TRBV6-1 and TRBJ2-3; D possibly corresponds to TRBD2 (6 bases). Sequencing used peripheral blood. CDR3 region: CASSEHRGSSVDTQYF. The DNA for the CDR3 is TGTGCCAGCAGTGAACACCGGGGGAGCTCCGTAGATACGCAGTATTTT.